These 23 T cell receptor beta chains came from one sample sequenced in a study of high-grade serous ovarian cancer treatment subgroups (dated by TCRdb to the early 2020s). The method was the immunoSEQ multiplex PCR assay. The table was pulled from immuneACCESS by TCRdb, which kept in-frame rearrangements only. Such tables lose some clones; where checked, under half of the loss comes from unresolved V genes, and the rest has no known cause. A total of about 28,000 clones appear in this sample, around 80% of them only once. The ten largest clones represent 2.1% of the sample. The tumor samples were collected prior to definitive surgery or chemotherapy. Specimen: tumor tissue. The receptors stem from a human donor with high-grade serous ovarian cancer.

This chain links TRBV2 with TRBJ2-1; 8 nucleotides line up with TRBD2. The V gene end was trimmed by 4 bases and the J gene end by 2 bases; junction bases not matched to a gene: 4. Germline V gene lookup returns CDR1 SNHLY and CDR2 FYNNEI. The CDR3 is 15 amino acids. The CDR3 DNA sequence: TGTGCCAGCAGTGTAACTAGCGGCACCTACAATGAGCAGTTCTTC. It is translated as CASSVTSGTYNEQFF. The complete variable domain, with remaining parts taken from reference TRBV2 and TRBJ2-1, reads EPEVTQTPSHQVTQMGQEVILRCVPISNHLYFYWYRQILGQKVEFLVSFYNNEISEKSEIFDDQFSVERPDGSNFTLKIRSTKLEDSAMYFCASSVTSGTYNEQFFGPGTRLTVL.

This chain uses TRBV28 with TRBJ1-5, with 8 positions matching TRBD1. J lost 4 bases, V lost 6 bases, and 8 bases had no gene match. This CDR3 region has 15 residues. Germline V CDR1 and CDR2: MDHEN, SYDVKM. For the CDR3, the DNA is TGTGCCAGCAGCGACGACAGGGGTCTGAATCAGCCCCAGCATTTT. Residues: CASSDDRGLNQPQHF. The entire variable domain, with the rest obtained from reference TRBV28 and TRBJ1-5, is as follows: DVKVTQSSRYLVKRTGEKVFLECVQDMDHENMFWYRQDPGLGLRLIYFSYDVKMKEKGDIPEGYSVSREKKERFSLILESASTNQTSMYLCASSDDRGLNQPQHFGDGTRLSIL.

The J gene is TRBJ1-1, the V gene TRBV5-1; unclear D gene. The V end lost 0 bases, the J end lost 1 base, and 4 bases lay between the germline ends. The germline V gene encodes CDR1 SGHRS and CDR2 YFSETQ. The CDR3 length is 13 residues. CDR3 amino acids: CASSLARNTEAFF. The CDR3, as DNA: TGCGCCAGCAGCTTGGCGAGGAACACTGAAGCTTTCTTT.

This rearrangement joins TRBV27 to TRBJ1-5, with D perhaps TRBD1 (5 bases). Trimming stripped 3 bases from V and 4 bases from J, with 13 bases between. Germline loops: CDR1 MNHEY, CDR2 SMNVEV (reference sequence). The CDR3 totals 15 residues. CDR3 in amino acids: CASSFSGQANQPQHF. The CDR3 DNA sequence: TGTGCCAGCAGTTTTTCCGGACAAGCAAATCAGCCCCAGCATTTT.

The gene calls are TRBV30 and TRBJ2-7; D may be TRBD1 or TRBD2 (5 bases each). Germline V gene sequence: CDR1 GTSNPN, CDR2 SVGIG (reference sequence). The CDR3 has 14 residues. With 0 bases removed from V and 5 bases from J, the gap between germline ends came to 14 bases. The CDR3 loop is CAWSVLSGTHEQYF. Here the CDR3 DNA reads TGTGCCTGGAGTGTACTTTCCGGGACCCACGAGCAGTACTTC.

This chain uses TRBV5-1 with TRBJ2-2; D unresolved. CDR3 size: 15 residues. With 4 bases removed from V and 1 base from J, the gap between germline ends came to 11 bases. The germline gives CDR1 SGHRS, CDR2 YFSETQ. CDR3 sequence (DNA): TGCGCCAGCAGCCCAATGCCCCGGAACACCGGGGAGCTGTTTTTT. This encodes CASSPMPRNTGELFF.

This chain uses TRBV12-5 with TRBJ2-1; 9 bases are shared with TRBD2. This CDR3 contains 15 residues. Germline CDR1 LGHNT, CDR2 FRNRAP. J lost 8 bases, V lost 6 bases, and 11 bases had no gene match. The CDR3 nucleotides are TGTGCTAGTGGCCTTGGAAGTAGCGGGAGTTATGAGCAGTTCTTC. This encodes CASGLGSSGSYEQFF. The full variable domain, its missing parts supplied by reference TRBV12-5 and TRBJ2-1, is DARVTQTPRHKVTEMGQEVTMRCQPILGHNTVFWYRQTMMQGLELLAYFRNRAPLDDSGMPKDRFSAEMPDATLATLKIQPSEPRDSAVYFCASGLGSSGSYEQFFGPGTRLTVL.

The chain is built from TRBV28 and TRBJ2-5; TRBD2 matches 7 bases. This CDR3 comprises 15 residues. Germline CDR1 is MDHEN and CDR2 is SYDVKM. V gave up 2 bases and J gave up 4 bases; unmatched junction bases: 7. In DNA form, the CDR3 reads TGTGCCAGCAGTTTAGCGGGAGATCTGATAGAGACCCAGTACTTC. Amino acids: CASSLAGDLIETQYF.

This chain connects TRBV5-1 to TRBJ2-1; TRBD2 agrees at 12 bases. J was trimmed by 1 base and V by 5 bases; bases with no gene match: 7. In germline, CDR1 is SGHRS, CDR2 YFSETQ. The CDR3 is 17 residues long. In DNA form, the CDR3 reads TGCGCCAGCAGACCAACTAGCGGGGGGACTTCCTACAATGAGCAGTTCTTC. Translated, it gives CASRPTSGGTSYNEQFF.

The chain carries TRBV11-2 and TRBJ2-5; unclear D gene. Germline CDR1 reads SGHAT; CDR2 reads FQNNGV. Trimming removed 3 bases from V and 1 base from J, with 9 bases in between. The CDR3 contains 14 residues. The CDR3 loop reads CASSFDRSQETQYF. The CDR3 DNA reads as TGTGCCAGCAGCTTTGACCGGAGCCAAGAGACCCAGTACTTC.

The J gene is TRBJ2-1, the V gene TRBV15; D is possibly TRBD1 (5 bases). Trimming took off 5 bases at V and 2 bases at J, with 10 bases between the two ends. The CDR3 loop spans 14 amino acids. The V gene's germline CDR1 is LNHNV and CDR2 YYDKDF (reference sequence). CDR3 loop: CATSSPGPYNEQFF. The CDR3 DNA follows: TGTGCCACCAGCTCCCCAGGGCCCTACAATGAGCAGTTCTTC.

J is TRBJ2-3 and V is TRBV6-6, with TRBD2 as a possible D gene (6 bases). Germline V CDR1 and CDR2: MNHNY, SVGAGI (reference sequence). V lost 2 bases and J lost 5, with 11 bases in between. The CDR3 sequence is 14 residues long. The CDR3, as DNA: TGTGCCAGCAGTTACCCGGGAGCGGTAGATACGCAGTATTTT. Encoded protein: CASSYPGAVDTQYF.

This chain links TRBV5-8 with TRBJ1-1; D not resolved. This CDR3 spans 13 amino acids. Trimming left V 4 bases short and J 8 bases short, with 15 bases between. Per germline, CDR1 SGHTS and CDR2 YDEGEE. The CDR3 loop is CASSRADGIEAFF. CDR3 coding DNA: TGTGCCAGCAGCCGGGCGGACGGCATCGAAGCTTTCTTT. Full variable domain (missing parts from reference TRBV5-8 and TRBJ1-1): EAGVTQSPTHLIKTRGQQATLRCSPISGHTSVYWYQQALGLGLQFLLWYDEGEERNRGNFPPRFSGRQFPNYSSELNVNALELEDSALYLCASSRADGIEAFFGQGTRLTVV.

The V call is TRBV28, the J call TRBJ2-7; 11 bases fit TRBD2. The CDR3 is 15 amino acids. Germline V gene data show CDR1 as MDHEN and CDR2 as SYDVKM. Trimming cost V 3 bases and J 7 bases; bases outside gene matches: 8. Here the CDR3 reads CASSLVAGGPQEQYF. The CDR3, as DNA: TGTGCCAGCAGTTTGGTAGCGGGAGGGCCGCAAGAGCAGTACTTC.

The chain joins TRBV7-2 to TRBJ2-3; 10 positions agree with TRBD2. Per the germline V gene, CDR1 is SGHTA and CDR2 is FQGNSA. The CDR3 consists of 15 residues. The J segment lost 6 bases and the V segment lost 1 base, leaving 4 bases of the junction unmatched. The CDR3 region is CASSLGLAGVDTQYF. As DNA, the CDR3 is TGTGCCAGCAGCTTAGGGCTAGCGGGAGTCGATACGCAGTATTTT.

This clone was counted a few times. The chain employs TRBV5-1 and TRBJ2-2; D call uncertain. This CDR3 is built from 13 residues. Trimming took off 0 bases at V and 2 bases at J, with 2 bases between the two ends. Germline CDR1 reads SGHRS; CDR2 reads YFSETQ. The CDR3 nucleotides read TGCGCCAGCAGCTTGGATAACACCGGGGAGCTGTTTTTT. It is translated as CASSLDNTGELFF.

The CDR3 DNA reads TGTGCCAGCAGTCGTACTGGGGGTGTTGGAAACACCATATATTTT. Amino acid sequence: CASSRTGGVGNTIYF. The V and J genes are TRBV27 and TRBJ1-3; a possible D gene is TRBD1 (5 bases). Trimming stripped 5 bases from V and 3 bases from J, with 14 bases between. The CDR3 covers 15 residues. CDR1 is MNHEY, CDR2 SMNVEV, per germline (reference sequence).

J is TRBJ1-2 and V is TRBV28; no clear D gene. There are 12 residues in the CDR3. In germline, CDR1 is MDHEN, CDR2 SYDVKM. Between the trimmed V and J ends, which lost 6 bases and 4 bases, there was a span of 9 bases. Written as DNA, the CDR3 is TGTGCCAGCAGGAGTTTTAGCTATGGCTACACCTTC. Translation: CASRSFSYGYTF.

This clone has more than one count but fewer than ten. The J gene is TRBJ2-5, the V gene TRBV5-1, with D possibly being TRBD1 or TRBD2 (6 bases each). Trimming took off 5 bases at V and 5 bases at J, with 13 bases between the two ends. The CDR3 spans 13 residues. Germline loops: CDR1 SGHRS, CDR2 YFSETQ. CDR3 in DNA: TGCGCCAGCAGACGGGGGCGTGGGGAGACCCAGTACTTC. This sequence encodes CASRRGRGETQYF.

As for this clone: Compared with germline, one end of the junction differs, possibly owing to a read error. The rearrangement uses TRBV10-2 and TRBJ2-7; D is perhaps TRBD1 (6 bases). Germline assignment: CDR1 WSHSY and CDR2 SAAADI. The CDR3 has 13 amino acids. The CDR3 region is CASSEVGGLEKYF. The CDR3 DNA reads TGCGCCAGCAGTGAGGTTGGGGGCCTCGAGAAGTACTTC.

This clone was found once. The chain has TRBV5-1 and TRBJ1-6; tentative D call: TRBD1 (6 bases). Trimming cost V 0 bases and J 7 bases, with 8 bases left between them. The CDR3 has 14 residues. Germline loops: CDR1 SGHRS, CDR2 YFSETQ. The CDR3 nucleotides read TGCGCCAGCAGCTTGGGGCAGGGGAATTCACCCCTCCACTTT. This encodes CASSLGQGNSPLHF. Full variable domain (remainder filled in from reference TRBV5-1 and TRBJ1-6): KAGVTQTPRYLIKTRGQQVTLSCSPISGHRSVSWYQQTPGQGLQFLFEYFSETQRNKGNFPGRFSGRQFSNSRSEMNVSTLELGDSALYLCASSLGQGNSPLHFGNGTRLTVT.

This clone has only a few counts. The chain employs TRBV11-2 and TRBJ1-4; D is uncertain. V was shortened by 5 bases and J by 10 bases, with 17 bases between the two germline ends. The CDR3 extends over 14 amino acids. Per the germline V gene, CDR1 is SGHAT and CDR2 is FQNNGV. The CDR3 reads CASSPFNLPRKLFF. The CDR3 DNA follows: TGTGCCAGCAGCCCCTTCAACCTTCCGAGAAAACTGTTTTTT.

This clone was observed a handful of times. The V gene is TRBV19, the J gene TRBJ1-3; D possibly corresponds to TRBD1 (5 bases). The CDR3 has 14 residues. Per germline, CDR1 LNHDA and CDR2 SQIVND (reference sequence). V dropped 8 bases and J dropped 0 bases, with 11 bases sitting between them. CDR3 loop: CASSDRISGNTIYF. In nucleotides, the CDR3 is TGTGCCAGTTCCGACAGAATCTCTGGAAACACCATATATTTT.